Listed below are T cell receptor beta chains from one sample, sequenced in a study of beta chain features in type 1 diabetes. Profiled with immunoSEQ multiplex PCR; TCRdb holds only in-frame clones, not every one. The table shows around 250,000 clones, with roughly 70% occurring only once. Sequenced sample: naive CD4+ T cells from blood. The receptors derive from a man aged 25-45 years in good health. Both conserved end residues are part of each CDR3. D genes are given only for firm matches. Clone size is not always given. Where it is, it says once, few, many or a class for expanded clones.

clone size	J gene	V gene	D gene	CDR3 protein	CDR3 DNA
-	TRBJ1-1	TRBV30	-	CACHRGQAEAFF	TGTGCCTGCCACCGGGGTCAGGCTGAAGCTTTCTTT
once	TRBJ2-6	TRBV13	-	CASSHSSGANVLTF	TGTGCCAGCAGCCACAGCTCTGGGGCCAACGTCCTGACTTTC
-	TRBJ1-1	TRBV14	-	CASSQAPTGLEAFF	TGTGCCAGCAGCCAAGCTCCAACAGGGCTTGAAGCTTTCTTT
-	TRBJ2-5	TRBV9	TRBD2	CASSVTSGAQETQYF	TGTGCCAGCAGCGTCACTAGCGGGGCTCAAGAGACCCAGTACTTC
-	TRBJ1-2	TRBV29-1	-	CSVEAPGQGGYTF	TGCAGCGTTGAGGCTCCGGGACAAGGAGGCTACACCTTC
few	TRBJ2-5	TRBV28	-	CASSQGRRGQYF	TGTGCCAGCAGCCAGGGCCGTCGGGGTCAGTACTTC
-	TRBJ2-7	TRBV30	TRBD1	CAWGQGAYEQYF	TGTGCCTGGGGACAGGGGGCTTACGAGCAGTACTTC
-	TRBJ2-3	TRBV15	-	CATSSTTGSTDTQYF	TGTGCCACCAGCTCAACGACAGGTAGCACAGATACGCAGTATTTT
-	TRBJ2-1	TRBV30	-	CAWSVDHYNEQFF	TGTGCCTGGAGTGTAGACCATTACAATGAGCAGTTCTTC
-	TRBJ2-7	TRBV29-1	-	CSVVKPLTGEQYF	TGCAGCGTGGTAAAACCCTTAACGGGGGAGCAGTACTTC
-	TRBJ2-5	TRBV2	-	CASSEVVASKETQYF	TGTGCCAGCAGTGAGGTAGTAGCCAGCAAGGAGACCCAGTACTTC
-	TRBJ2-5	TRBV11-2	-	CASSPRRIETQYF	TGTGCCAGCAGCCCCAGACGGATCGAGACCCAGTACTTC
-	TRBJ2-7	TRBV28	-	CASSLRDGEQYF	TGTGCCAGCAGTTTACGGGACGGCGAGCAGTACTTC
-	TRBJ2-5	TRBV23-1	-	CASSHGEAREQETQYF	TGCGCCAGCAGTCACGGGGAGGCGAGGGAGCAAGAGACCCAGTACTTC
-	TRBJ1-2	TRBV9	-	CASSVVDFYYGYTF	TGTGCCAGCAGCGTAGTTGATTTCTACTATGGCTACACCTTC
-	TRBJ2-2	TRBV25-1	-	CASGRPGPGELFF	TGTGCCAGCGGGCGACCGGGCCCCGGGGAGCTGTTTTTT
-	TRBJ1-2	TRBV7-2	-	CASSLGEPETGYTF	TGTGCCAGCAGCCTCGGGGAGCCCGAGACTGGCTACACCTTC
-	TRBJ1-2	TRBV10-3	-	CATQQDRANYGYTF	TGTGCCACCCAGCAGGACAGAGCGAACTATGGCTACACCTTC
-	TRBJ2-5	TRBV13	-	CASSGRDRRTQYF	TGTGCCAGCAGCGGCAGGGACCGCCGGACCCAGTACTTC
-	TRBJ2-1	TRBV4-3	-	CASSQDLRSATEFF	TGCGCCAGCAGCCAAGATCTAAGGAGCGCTACAGAGTTCTTC
once	TRBJ2-1	TRBV10-3	-	CAISAAREANEQFF	TGTGCCATCAGTGCGGCCAGGGAAGCCAATGAGCAGTTCTTC
-	TRBJ2-3	TRBV27	TRBD2	CASSNLAAAGTDTQYF	TGTGCCAGCAGTAACCTAGCGGCCGCCGGGACAGATACGCAGTATTTT
-	TRBJ2-5	TRBV29-1	-	CSSRRSSGPETQYF	TGCAGCTCCCGGCGGTCTTCAGGGCCGGAGACCCAGTACTTC
-	TRBJ2-2	TRBV9	TRBD1	CASRGQGDTGELFF	TGTGCCAGCAGGGGACAGGGGGACACCGGGGAGCTGTTTTTT
few	TRBJ2-5	TRBV30	-	CAWSGRETQYF	TGTGCCTGGAGTGGGAGGGAGACCCAGTACTTC
-	TRBJ1-1	TRBV10-2	-	CASASGVRAFF	TGCGCCAGCGCCTCAGGGGTTCGAGCTTTCTTT